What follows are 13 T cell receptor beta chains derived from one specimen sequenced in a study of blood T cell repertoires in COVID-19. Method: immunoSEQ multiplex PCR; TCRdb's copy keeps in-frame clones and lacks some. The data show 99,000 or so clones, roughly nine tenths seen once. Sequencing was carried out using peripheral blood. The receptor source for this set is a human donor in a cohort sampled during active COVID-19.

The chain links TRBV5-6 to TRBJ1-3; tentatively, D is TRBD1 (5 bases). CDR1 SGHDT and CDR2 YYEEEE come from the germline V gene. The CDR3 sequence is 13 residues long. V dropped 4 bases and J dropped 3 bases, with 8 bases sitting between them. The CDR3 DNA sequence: TGTGCCAGCAGCGCGGGACGTGGAAACACCATATATTTT. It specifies CASSAGRGNTIYF.

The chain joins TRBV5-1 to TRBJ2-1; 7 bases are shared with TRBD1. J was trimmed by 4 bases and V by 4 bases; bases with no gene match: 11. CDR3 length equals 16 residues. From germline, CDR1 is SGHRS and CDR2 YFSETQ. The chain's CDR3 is CASSPGPRTGYNEQFF. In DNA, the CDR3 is TGCGCCAGCAGCCCGGGCCCCCGGACAGGTTACAATGAGCAGTTCTTC.

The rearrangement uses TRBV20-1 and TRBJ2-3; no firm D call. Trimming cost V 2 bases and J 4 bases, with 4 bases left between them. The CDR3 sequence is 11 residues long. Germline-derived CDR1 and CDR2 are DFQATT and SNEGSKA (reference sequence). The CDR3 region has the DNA TGCAGTGCTAGACGGGCAGATACGCAGTATTTT. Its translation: CSARRADTQYF.

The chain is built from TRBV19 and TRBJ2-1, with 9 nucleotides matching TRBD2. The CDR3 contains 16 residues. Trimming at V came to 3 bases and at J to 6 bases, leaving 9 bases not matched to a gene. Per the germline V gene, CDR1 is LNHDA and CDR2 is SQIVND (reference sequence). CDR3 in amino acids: CASSIGGGAQINEQFF. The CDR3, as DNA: TGTGCCAGTAGTATTGGCGGGGGGGCACAAATCAATGAGCAGTTCTTC.

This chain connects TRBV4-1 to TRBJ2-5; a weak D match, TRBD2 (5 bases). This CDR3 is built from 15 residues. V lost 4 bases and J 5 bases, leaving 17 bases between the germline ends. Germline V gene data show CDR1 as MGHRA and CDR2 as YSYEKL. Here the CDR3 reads CASSPPSGVGETQYF. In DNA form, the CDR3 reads TGCGCCAGCAGCCCTCCATCCGGGGTGGGGGAGACCCAGTACTTC.

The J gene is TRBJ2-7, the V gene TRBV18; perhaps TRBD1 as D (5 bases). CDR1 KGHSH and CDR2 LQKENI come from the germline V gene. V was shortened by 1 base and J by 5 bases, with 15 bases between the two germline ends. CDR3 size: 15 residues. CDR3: CASSPLMTAPNEQYF. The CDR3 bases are TGTGCCAGCTCACCACTCATGACAGCTCCTAACGAGCAGTACTTC.

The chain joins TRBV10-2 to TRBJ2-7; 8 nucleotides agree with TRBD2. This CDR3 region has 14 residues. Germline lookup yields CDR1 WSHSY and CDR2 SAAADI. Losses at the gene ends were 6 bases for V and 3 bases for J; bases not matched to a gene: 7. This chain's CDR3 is CASSEREPIYEQYF. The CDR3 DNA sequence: TGCGCCAGCAGCGAGCGGGAGCCAATCTACGAGCAGTACTTC.

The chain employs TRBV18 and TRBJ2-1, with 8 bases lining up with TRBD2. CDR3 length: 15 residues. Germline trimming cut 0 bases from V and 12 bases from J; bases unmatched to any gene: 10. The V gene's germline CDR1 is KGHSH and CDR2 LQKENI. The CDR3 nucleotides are TGTGCCAGCTCACCACCGAGCGGGAGATTCCAGTCGCAGTTCTTC. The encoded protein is CASSPPSGRFQSQFF.

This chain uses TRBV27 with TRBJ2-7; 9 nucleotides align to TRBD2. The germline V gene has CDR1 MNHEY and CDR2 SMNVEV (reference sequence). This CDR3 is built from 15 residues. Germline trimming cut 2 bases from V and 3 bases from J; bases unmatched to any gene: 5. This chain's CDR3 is CASSLLAGHYYEQYF. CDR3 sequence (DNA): TGTGCCAGCAGTTTACTAGCGGGGCACTACTACGAGCAGTACTTC.

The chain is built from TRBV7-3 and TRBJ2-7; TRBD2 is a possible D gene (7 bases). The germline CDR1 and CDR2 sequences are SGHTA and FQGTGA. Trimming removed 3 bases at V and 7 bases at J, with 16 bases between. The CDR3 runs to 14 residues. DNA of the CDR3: TGTGCCAGCAGCTTCACGGGGGGCATAGGGGAGCAGTACTTC. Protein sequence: CASSFTGGIGEQYF.

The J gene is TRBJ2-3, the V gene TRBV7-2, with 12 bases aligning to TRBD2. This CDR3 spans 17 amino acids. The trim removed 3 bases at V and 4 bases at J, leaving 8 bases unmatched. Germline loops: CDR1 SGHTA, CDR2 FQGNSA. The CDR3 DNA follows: TGTGCCAGCAGCTTTGGGCTGACTAGCGGGAGATCAGATACGCAGTATTTT. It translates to CASSFGLTSGRSDTQYF.

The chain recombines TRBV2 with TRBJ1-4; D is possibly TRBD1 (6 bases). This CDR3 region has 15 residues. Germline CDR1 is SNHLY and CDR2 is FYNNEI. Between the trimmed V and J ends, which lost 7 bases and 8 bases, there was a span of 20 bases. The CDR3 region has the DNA TGTGCCAGCAAGTGGGGGCGTAATACCGCCGAAAAACTGTTTTTT. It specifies CASKWGRNTAEKLFF.

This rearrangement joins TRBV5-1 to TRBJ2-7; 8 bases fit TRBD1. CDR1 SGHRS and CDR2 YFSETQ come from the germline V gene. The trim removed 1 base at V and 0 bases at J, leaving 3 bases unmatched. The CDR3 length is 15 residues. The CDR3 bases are TGCGCCAGCAGCTTGACAGGGGGACACTCCTACGAGCAGTACTTC. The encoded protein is CASSLTGGHSYEQYF. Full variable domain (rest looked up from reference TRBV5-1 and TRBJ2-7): KAGVTQTPRYLIKTRGQQVTLSCSPISGHRSVSWYQQTPGQGLQFLFEYFSETQRNKGNFPGRFSGRQFSNSRSEMNVSTLELGDSALYLCASSLTGGHSYEQYFGPGTRLTVT.